These 27 T cell receptor beta chains were all obtained from the same sample, sequenced in a study of cytomegalovirus exposure and HLA in healthy donors. It was with 60 Vbeta and 13 Jbeta primers that the PCR ran. TCRdb's table, derived via immunoSEQ multiplex PCR, lists solely in-frame clones and lacks some. In the table there are 95,000 to 100,000 clones, roughly 70% of which are singletons. The sample consisted of PBMCs. The receptors come from a male donor in good health and CMV-seronegative.

This clone was picked up a small number of times. The chain recombines TRBV7-8 with TRBJ2-3; unclear D gene. The CDR3 contains 11 residues. CDR1 is SGHVS, CDR2 FQNEAQ, per germline. V lost 6 bases and J 2 bases, leaving 3 bases between the germline ends. The CDR3 region is CASRYTDTQYF. CDR3 in DNA: TGTGCCAGCAGGTACACAGATACGCAGTATTTT.

V is TRBV19 and J is TRBJ2-1, with a possible D match to TRBD1 (5 bases). This CDR3 contains 16 residues. V shed 6 bases and J shed 0 bases, with 15 bases lying between them. CDR1 is LNHDA and CDR2 is SQIVND in the germline V gene (reference sequence). The CDR3 sequence: CASSAPGSVSYNEQFF. Here the CDR3 DNA reads TGTGCCAGTAGCGCCCCAGGGTCAGTCTCCTACAATGAGCAGTTCTTC.

The rearrangement joins TRBV28 to TRBJ2-7; D possibly corresponds to TRBD2 (5 bases). In germline, CDR1 is MDHEN, CDR2 SYDVKM. This CDR3 is 15 amino acids long. V shed 4 bases and J shed 0 bases, with 13 bases lying between them. For the CDR3, the DNA is TGTGCCAGCAGTTCGACTAACCGATACTCCTACGAGCAGTACTTC. Its translation: CASSSTNRYSYEQYF.

The chain has TRBV6-5 and TRBJ2-1, with D possibly being TRBD1 (6 bases). The germline V gene has CDR1 MNHEY and CDR2 SVGAGI. This CDR3 is 14 amino acids long. V dropped 6 bases and J dropped 9 bases, with 18 bases sitting between them. This CDR3 reads CASSKSQGTGEQFF. The CDR3 DNA sequence: TGTGCCAGCAGCAAGAGTCAGGGGACGGGTGAGCAGTTCTTC.

V is TRBV27 and J is TRBJ2-1; 7 bases fit TRBD1. Unmatched junction bases numbered 3, after V lost 3 bases and J lost 4 bases. Germline V gene lookup returns CDR1 MNHEY and CDR2 SMNVEV (reference sequence). The CDR3 length is 14 residues. CDR3 sequence reads: CASSLRQGYNEQFF. The CDR3 DNA is TGTGCCAGCAGTTTGAGACAGGGTTACAATGAGCAGTTCTTC.

The chain has TRBV5-1 and TRBJ2-1; D is ambiguous. Trimming pared 1 base from V and 4 bases from J, leaving 9 bases between. The germline gives CDR1 SGHRS, CDR2 YFSETQ. The CDR3 is 14 amino acids. The DNA for the CDR3 is TGCGCCAGCAGCTTGTACGGGTCTTACAATGAGCAGTTCTTC. As protein: CASSLYGSYNEQFF.

The rearrangement uses TRBV7-9 and TRBJ2-5; 10 positions agree with TRBD2. The CDR3 consists of 17 residues. Trimming cost V 5 bases and J 5 bases; bases outside gene matches: 14. Germline CDR1 reads SEHNR; CDR2 reads FQNEAQ (reference sequence). CDR3 in amino acids: CASSPLWSGRAGETQYF. The DNA for the CDR3 is TGTGCCAGCAGCCCCCTCTGGAGCGGGAGGGCCGGGGAGACCCAGTACTTC.

The V and J genes are TRBV9 and TRBJ2-7, with D unclear. The V gene's germline CDR1 is SGDLS and CDR2 YYNGEE. The CDR3 is 14 amino acids. Trimming removed 4 bases at V and 2 bases at J, with 13 bases between. The CDR3 loop reads CASSPTVPPYEQYF. CDR3 bases: TGTGCCAGCAGCCCCACAGTCCCTCCCTACGAGCAGTACTTC.

The J gene is TRBJ2-5, the V gene TRBV5-1; possible D gene TRBD2, 6 bases. The germline V and J ends were trimmed by 4 bases and 5 bases, with 21 bases remaining between them. CDR3 size: 16 residues. CDR1 SGHRS and CDR2 YFSETQ come from the germline V gene. The CDR3 bases are TGCGCCAGCAGCCCTTCTCAACGGGAGATAGTGGAGACCCAGTACTTC. As protein: CASSPSQREIVETQYF.

The chain carries TRBV27 and TRBJ2-5; the D is unclear. The ends were cut back, 4 bases at V and 2 bases at J, with 8 bases in the middle. The CDR3 length is 13 residues. CDR1 is MNHEY, CDR2 SMNVEV, per germline (reference sequence). The CDR3 reads CASSSPFQETQYF. The CDR3 DNA reads TGTGCCAGCAGTTCCCCATTTCAAGAGACCCAGTACTTC.

The chain employs TRBV5-4 and TRBJ2-2; 8 nucleotides align to TRBD1. Trimming took 3 bases from V and 6 from J; bases not matched to a gene: 16. This CDR3 region has 18 residues. Germline V gene data show CDR1 as SGHNT and CDR2 as YYREEE (reference sequence). The DNA for the CDR3 is TGTGCCAGCAGCTGGAGCAGGGCGACAGGGGTCGGTTCCGGGGAGCTGTTTTTT. Its translation is CASSWSRATGVGSGELFF.

The chain joins TRBV30 to TRBJ1-3; D is uncertain. Trimming took off 7 bases at V and 0 bases at J, with 7 bases between the two ends. The CDR3 has 12 residues. Germline CDR1 reads GTSNPN; CDR2 reads SVGIG (reference sequence). The CDR3 DNA sequence: TGTGCCTCAAAACTCTCTGGAAACACCATATATTTT. Translating gives CASKLSGNTIYF.

This chain joins TRBV7-9 and TRBJ2-6, with D tentatively TRBD2 (5 bases). Trimming shortened V by 5 bases and J by 1 base, and 12 bases separated the two germline ends. CDR1 is SEHNR, CDR2 FQNEAQ, per germline (reference sequence). This CDR3 region has 16 residues. CDR3 DNA sequence: TGTGCCAGCAGCCCGAGTGGGAGTTCTGGGGCCAACGTCCTGACTTTC. Amino acids: CASSPSGSSGANVLTF. The full variable domain, its missing parts supplied by reference TRBV7-9 and TRBJ2-6, is DTGVSQNPRHKITKRGQNVTFRCDPISEHNRLYWYRQTLGQGPEFLTYFQNEAQLEKSRLLSDRFSAERPKGSFSTLEIQRTEQGDSAMYLCASSPSGSSGANVLTFGAGSRLTVL.

The V and J genes are TRBV5-5 and TRBJ1-5; 8 bases are a match to TRBD1. V dropped 4 bases and J dropped 7; count of bases not matched to a gene: 10. Germline loops: CDR1 SGHKS, CDR2 YYEKEE (reference sequence). There are 15 residues in the CDR3. The CDR3 reads CASSDTLQGAQPQHF. In nucleotides, the CDR3 is TGTGCCAGCAGCGATACACTCCAGGGGGCACAGCCCCAGCATTTT. Supplemented by reference TRBV5-5 and TRBJ1-5, the full variable domain reads DAGVTQSPTHLIKTRGQQVTLRCSPISGHKSVSWYQQVLGQGPQFIFQYYEKEERGRGNFPDRFSARQFPNYSSELNVNALLLGDSALYLCASSDTLQGAQPQHFGDGTRLSIL.

This clone showed up just a few times. The CDR3 is CASSAGNQPQHF. The CDR3 DNA follows: TGTGCCAGCAGTGCAGGTAATCAGCCCCAGCATTTT. The chain employs TRBV25-1 and TRBJ1-5; D is unresolved. Germline CDR1 is MGHDK and CDR2 is SYGVNS. This CDR3 spans 12 amino acids. V lost 4 bases to trimming and J lost 4 bases, with 5 bases between them.

The V and J genes are TRBV29-1 and TRBJ1-2; TRBD1 is a possible D gene (6 bases). Germline CDR1 is SQVTM and CDR2 is ANQGSEA. Trimming took off 2 bases at V and 7 bases at J, with 11 bases between the two ends. CDR3 length: 12 amino acids. The CDR3, as DNA: TGCAGCGTTGAAACAGGGTTTCCTGGCTACACCTTC. It specifies CSVETGFPGYTF.

This rearrangement joins TRBV7-2 to TRBJ2-2; no clear D gene. Trimming took off 4 bases at V and 8 bases at J, with 14 bases between the two ends. The length of the CDR3 is 14 residues. CDR1 and CDR2 from the germline V gene are SGHTA and FQGNSA. The CDR3 DNA follows: TGTGCCAGCAGCTCCATAGCCGGCGCGGGGGAGCTGTTTTTT. Translation gives CASSSIAGAGELFF.

V gene TRBV4-2 combines with J gene TRBJ1-4, with D maybe TRBD1 (6 bases). The length of the CDR3 is 16 residues. Germline CDR1 reads LGHNA; CDR2 reads YNFKEQ. V dropped 5 bases and J dropped 3 bases, with 16 bases sitting between them. The CDR3 is CASSNWTDLPNEKLFF. CDR3 in DNA: TGTGCCAGCAGCAATTGGACAGACCTACCTAATGAAAAACTGTTTTTT.

The chain uses TRBV29-1 and TRBJ2-2, with no clear D. The CDR3 is made up of 13 amino acids. Germline lookup yields CDR1 SQVTM and CDR2 ANQGSEA. V was clipped by 4 bases and J by 0 bases, with 6 bases between them. CDR3 loop: CSVAQSNTGELFF. The CDR3 DNA is TGCAGCGTTGCTCAGTCGAACACCGGGGAGCTGTTTTTT.

This chain connects TRBV15 to TRBJ2-3; a weak D match, TRBD1 (5 bases). Per germline, CDR1 LNHNV and CDR2 YYDKDF (reference sequence). V lost 0 bases and J 5 bases, leaving 18 bases between the germline ends. The CDR3 loop spans 17 amino acids. DNA of the CDR3: TGTGCCACCAGCAGAGATTCGGCAGCAGCTAGGGGAGATACGCAGTATTTT. It codes for CATSRDSAAARGDTQYF.

The chain has TRBV7-6 and TRBJ2-1; the match to TRBD2 covers 8 bases. Germline V gene data show CDR1 as SGHVS and CDR2 as FNYEAQ. The trim removed 2 bases at V and 4 bases at J, leaving 13 bases unmatched. The CDR3 loop spans 18 amino acids. The CDR3 nucleotides read TGTGCCAGCAGCTTAAACCCCCCCCTGCGGGAGGCTTACAATGAGCAGTTCTTC. As protein: CASSLNPPLREAYNEQFF.

The chain is built from TRBV5-6 and TRBJ2-2; 10 nucleotides match TRBD2. In germline, CDR1 is SGHDT, CDR2 YYEEEE. The CDR3 runs 16 residues. Trimming took 4 bases from V and 4 from J; bases not matched to a gene: 7. The CDR3 region is CASSPLAGVATGELFF. The CDR3 DNA sequence: TGTGCCAGCAGCCCCCTAGCGGGAGTAGCCACCGGGGAGCTGTTTTTT.

The chain has TRBV28 and TRBJ2-5; TRBD1 agrees at 9 bases. The germline CDR1 and CDR2 sequences are MDHEN and SYDVKM. V gave up 5 bases and J gave up 0 bases; unmatched junction bases: 7. CDR3 length: 16 amino acids. CDR3 bases: TGTGCCAGCAGTGTCACCGGGACAGGGTACCAAGAGACCCAGTACTTC. Residues: CASSVTGTGYQETQYF.

The genes are TRBV14 and TRBJ2-5, with 12 bases aligning to TRBD1. The CDR3 has 15 amino acids. CDR1 is SGHDN, CDR2 FVKESK, per germline. V shed 5 bases and J 5 bases; nucleotides not matched to a gene: 6. CDR3 DNA sequence: TGTGCCAGCAGCGCCGGGACAGGGGGCGCGGAGACCCAGTACTTC. It encodes CASSAGTGGAETQYF.

The gene calls are TRBV7-6 and TRBJ1-2; D ambiguous. CDR3 size: 15 residues. V was cut by 1 base and J by 5 bases, with 14 bases left in between. CDR1 is SGHVS and CDR2 is FNYEAQ in the germline V gene. The CDR3 DNA reads TGTGCCAGCAGCTTAGAAGGCTCGGAGCTATATGGCTACACCTTC. It is translated as CASSLEGSELYGYTF. The full variable domain, completed using reference TRBV7-6 and TRBJ1-2, is GAGVSQSPRYKVTKRGQDVALRCDPISGHVSLYWYRQALGQGPEFLTYFNYEAQQDKSGLPNDRFSAERPEGSISTLTIQRTEQRDSAMYRCASSLEGSELYGYTFGSGTRLTVV.

V usage is TRBV6-1 and J usage is TRBJ1-1; 8 bases align to TRBD1. Germline values: CDR1 MNHNS, CDR2 SASEGT. The CDR3 runs 14 residues. The junction had 3 bases not matched to a gene; V was cut back by 5 bases and J by 1 base. The CDR3 reads CASSLGQENTEAFF. Here the CDR3 DNA reads TGTGCCAGCAGTCTGGGACAGGAGAACACTGAAGCTTTCTTT.

The V call is TRBV19, the J call TRBJ2-7, with 11 bases that match TRBD1. This CDR3 has 16 amino acids. Germline lookup yields CDR1 LNHDA and CDR2 SQIVND (reference sequence). V shed 5 bases, J shed 5 bases, and the junction held 11 bases outside the gene matches. The CDR3 DNA reads TGTGCCAGTAGTGAATTAACCGGGACAGGGGGAAACGAGCAGTACTTC. Its protein is CASSELTGTGGNEQYF. Filled out from reference TRBV19 and TRBJ2-7, the complete variable domain reads DGGITQSPKYLFRKEGQNVTLSCEQNLNHDAMYWYRQDPGQGLRLIYYSQIVNDFQKGDIAEGYSVSREKKESFPLTVTSAQKNPTAFYLCASSELTGTGGNEQYFGPGTRLTVT.